This TCR beta chain was documented in a study of T-cell reconstitution after alpha-beta-depleted transplantation in children. This clonotype was detected only a few times. Researchers prepared the TCRbeta library using unique molecular identifiers, the study reports. MiXCR, applied by TCRdb to the PCR reads, yields one record per CDR3 protein. The table includes around 380,000 distinct CDR3 sequences, approximately 11% detected once. This TCR came from a human donor who donated a stem cell graft to a child with acute myeloid leukemia. Material: PBMCs from the stem cell graft donor, obtained from the stem cell graft.

CDR3 coding DNA: TGTGCCAGCTCACCAACTCTACAGGGGGCTGGAAACACCATATATTTT. Its protein is CASSPTLQGAGNTIYF. The genes are TRBV18 and TRBJ1-3; 8 bases fit TRBD1. CDR3 length equals 16 residues. After removal of 2 bases from V and 2 bases from J, the junction contained 5 bases not matched to a gene. Per germline, CDR1 KGHSH and CDR2 LQKENI.